A selection of T cell receptor beta chains follows, all from one sample in a study of blood T cells in healthy people across ages. MiXCR, applied by TCRdb to the 5' RACE reads, yields one record per CDR3 protein. Here the sample spans under 2 million distinct CDR3 sequences, around 35% being singletons. What was sequenced was blood. Source of these receptors: a woman aged 30 to 39 in good health. Each CDR3 is given with its conserved first and last residue. The D gene is left open where the match is weak. A clone size is listed for some rows: how often the clone was seen (once, few, many), or a class if it is expanded.

j_call,d_call,v_call,clone_size,cdr3_nt,cdr3_aa
TRBJ1-2,.,TRBV7-9,few,TGTGCCAGCAGCGGTACAGGGCCCCATGGCTACACCTTC,CASSGTGPHGYTF
TRBJ2-1,TRBD2,TRBV6-5,.,TGTGCCAGCAGTCCTGTTAGCGGGGGTGAGCAGTTCTTC,CASSPVSGGEQFF
TRBJ2-1,.,TRBV5-1,few,TGCGCCAGCAGCGACGGACGGGCAGTATACAATGAGCAGTTCTTC,CASSDGRAVYNEQFF
TRBJ2-2,.,TRBV12-5,few,TGTGCTAGTGGTTTGTGGACCGGGGAGCTGTTTTTT,CASGLWTGELFF
TRBJ2-3,.,TRBV7-3,many,TGTGCCAGCAGCCCCACGAGAGCCCCCACAGATACGCAGTATTTT,CASSPTRAPTDTQYF
TRBJ2-7,.,TRBV28,.,TGTGCCATCGGCGCCGGGACGGGCGTCTCCTACGAGCAGTACTTC,CAIGAGTGVSYEQYF
TRBJ2-3,TRBD2,TRBV20-1,few,TGCAGTGCTAGATCAGACAGGGAGTCTAGCGGGAGGACAGATACGCAGTATTTT,CSARSDRESSGRTDTQYF
TRBJ2-1,TRBD2,TRBV12-3/TRBV12-4,.,TGTGCCAGCCTTTTTGCGGGAGGGCTTCACAATGAGCAGTTCTTC,CASLFAGGLHNEQFF
TRBJ2-7,TRBD1,TRBV6-1,.,TGTGCCACCCATGACCAAGTAAGGGGGCCGTCCTACGAGCAGTACTTC,CATHDQVRGPSYEQYF
TRBJ1-1,.,TRBV3-1,.,TGTGCCAGCAGCCCTAGGACAGCCAGCACTGAAGCTTTCTTT,CASSPRTASTEAFF
TRBJ2-5,TRBD1,TRBV12-3/TRBV12-4,.,TGTGCCAGCAGGGAGAAAGGGACAGGGCCGGGGCAAGAGACCCAGTACTTC,CASREKGTGPGQETQYF
TRBJ1-5,.,TRBV12-3/TRBV12-4,.,TGTGCCAGCAGTTTAGCGATGCGAGACCAGCCCCAGCATTTT,CASSLAMRDQPQHF
TRBJ2-7,.,TRBV20-1,.,TGCAGTGCTAGAGACGTGACAGCCTCCTACAAGCAGTACTTC,CSARDVTASYKQYF
TRBJ2-7,TRBD1,TRBV6-6,many,TGTGCCAGCAGTTACGAGGACAGGGGCGAGCAGTACTTC,CASSYEDRGEQYF
TRBJ2-7,.,TRBV3-1,.,TGTGCCACCGGGAATCCCTACGAGCAGTACTTC,CATGNPYEQYF